In its sample, the clone carrying this T cell receptor (beta chain) was seen many times. This entry belongs to a study of T cells in Graves' hyperthyroidism and ophthalmopathy. Turning to the study itself: Peripheral blood specimens were obtained at initial diagnosis, prior to any treatment.

RNA transcripts served as the template for amplifying TCR beta CDR3 regions. When the TCR CDR3 underwent first-round RT-PCR, the HTBI primer set was used. MiXCR was run by TCRdb on the multiplex PCR reads, yielding one entry per CDR3 protein. The sample lists roughly 580,000 distinct CDR3 sequences, 11% to 15% occurring once. The hyperthyroidism patients had all been newly diagnosed, and their disease duration was under 2 months. Their ages ranged from 18 to 65 years. Exclusion followed for patients with uncontrolled infection, other autoimmune disease, pregnancy or lactation. Ahead of any ophthalmopathy symptoms, the blood sample was obtained at the first diagnosis of hyperthyroidism. The CDR3 extends over 15 amino acids. CDR1 and CDR2 from the germline V gene are SGHRS and YFSETQ. V lost 6 bases, J lost 9 bases, and 7 bases stayed unmatched.

This TCR came from a woman in her 30s with Graves' hyperthyroidism that later progressed to Graves' ophthalmopathy. Sample: blood. The V call is TRBV5-1, the J call TRBJ2-1; TRBD2 agrees at 15 bases. As DNA, the CDR3 is TGCGCCAGCACCGGACTAGCGGGAGGGCCTGGTGAGCAGTTCTTC. Encoded protein: CASTGLAGGPGEQFF.